The count of the clone carrying this TCR beta chain is one. Its matching antigen is unknown. 60 Vbeta and 13 Jbeta primers were used in PCR. This table comes from immunoSEQ multiplex PCR, and its TCRdb copy is limited to in-frame clones, with some not included. The sample has about 160,000 clones, approximately 81% seen once. These data belong to a study of cytomegalovirus exposure and HLA in healthy donors. Overall study results and limits: It emerged from a later analysis that several of the most significant clusters appeared to be linked to common viral pathogens. Rare sequences made up most TCRs, while some public TCRs were found in many donors.

The clonotype was recovered from a man aged 18 to 30 in good health and CMV-seronegative. Input material: PBMCs.

The CDR3 sequence is CASSLGTSGANVLTF. The CDR3 nucleotides read TGTGCCAGCAGCTTGGGGACATCTGGGGCCAACGTCCTGACTTTC. The rearrangement uses TRBV5-4 and TRBJ2-6, with D perhaps matching TRBD1 (5 bases). The CDR3 extends over 15 amino acids. With 0 bases removed from V and 1 base from J, the gap between germline ends came to 5 bases. The germline CDR1 and CDR2 sequences are SGHNT and YYREEE (reference sequence).